This TCR beta chain derives from a study of OX40 agonist ivuxolimab in advanced cancers. Study-level findings and limits: Clonal expansion among partial responders at 0.1-3.0 mg/kg ranked near the lowest.

Comment on this clone: Its antigen remains unknown.

The protocol was immunoSEQ multiplex PCR, while the TCRdb copy is restricted to in-frame clones and leaves out a portion. The table records around 80,000 clones, about 88% of them present only once. The V and J ends lost 7 bases and 8 bases, in that order; junction bases with no gene match: 13. The germline V gene encodes CDR1 LNHDA and CDR2 SQIVND (reference sequence). The CDR3 length is 15 residues. The TCR was taken from an adult with an advanced solid tumor such as melanoma, head and neck, liver or kidney cancer. The source was CD4+ or CD8+ T cells sorted from blood, collected in a trial of the OX40 agonist ivuxolimab. The J gene is TRBJ1-2, the V gene TRBV19, with 10 bases fitting TRBD1. The CDR3 region has the DNA TGTGCCAGTAATACCCGGGGGACAGGGGTTTGGGGCTACACCTTC. Translating it yields CASNTRGTGVWGYTF. Complete variable domain (other parts from reference TRBV19 and TRBJ1-2): DGGITQSPKYLFRKEGQNVTLSCEQNLNHDAMYWYRQDPGQGLRLIYYSQIVNDFQKGDIAEGYSVSREKKESFPLTVTSAQKNPTAFYLCASNTRGTGVWGYTFGSGTRLTVV.